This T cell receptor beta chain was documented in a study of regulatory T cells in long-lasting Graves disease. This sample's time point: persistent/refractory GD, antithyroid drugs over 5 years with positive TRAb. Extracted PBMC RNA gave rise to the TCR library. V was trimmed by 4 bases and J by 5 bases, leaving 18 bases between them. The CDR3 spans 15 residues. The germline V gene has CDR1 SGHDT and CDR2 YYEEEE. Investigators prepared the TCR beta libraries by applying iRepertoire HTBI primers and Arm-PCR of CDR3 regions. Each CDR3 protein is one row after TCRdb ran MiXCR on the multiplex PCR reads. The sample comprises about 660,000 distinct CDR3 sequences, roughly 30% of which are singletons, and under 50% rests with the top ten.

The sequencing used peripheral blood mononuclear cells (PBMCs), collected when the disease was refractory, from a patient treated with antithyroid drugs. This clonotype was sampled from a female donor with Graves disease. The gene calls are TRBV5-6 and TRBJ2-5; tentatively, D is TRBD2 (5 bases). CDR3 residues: CASSNPFARGETQYF. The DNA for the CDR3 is TGTGCCAGCAGCAACCCTTTCGCCCGAGGGGAGACCCAGTACTTC.